This T cell receptor (beta chain) was retrieved from a study of blood T cells in healthy people across ages. Russia was home to the donors, healthy Caucasian individuals aged about 6 to 90. Findings and limits, study-wide: TCR beta diversity per million T cells fell roughly linearly with age.

Germline values: CDR1 SGHRS, CDR2 YFSETQ. With 5 bases removed from V and 16 bases from J, the gap between germline ends came to 22 bases. CDR3 length equals 13 residues. Points on this clonotype: Its matching antigen is unknown.

A second PCR, run for about 7 to 12 cycles, used a sample-barcoded 5' primer plus a J-beta primer mix. One entry per CDR3 protein results from TCRdb running MiXCR on the 5' RACE reads. The profile shows under 950,000 distinct CDR3 sequences, roughly 20% of them singletons. The sample consisted of blood. This receptor was obtained from a man between 65 and 80 years old in good health. This chain links TRBV5-1 with TRBJ2-4, with D maybe TRBD1 (6 bases). CDR3 sequence reads: CASRSDSTGSYYF. As DNA, the CDR3 is TGCGCCAGCAGGTCCGACAGTACAGGGTCCTATTACTTC.